This T cell receptor beta chain appears in the sequencing data of a study of shared T cell receptors in the human thymus. Sequenced by immunoSEQ multiplex PCR; TCRdb stores in-frame clones only, minus some. The sample lists just under 550,000 clones, around 78% occurring once. This clone was counted a single time. This sample was shared with a second study, whose subject was human thymus T cells. As reported in that work: Having corrective surgery for congenital heart defects, healthy Finnish infants were the ones who donated. The thymus was resected at corrective cardiac surgery. Seemingly biased V and J gene usage marked thymic and blood repertoires. Unrelated people showed highly overlapping thymic repertoires, related research reported.

The receptor was isolated from a boy under two years old with a congenital heart defect. Sequenced: thymocytes.

In DNA form, the CDR3 reads TGTGCCAGCAGTTACTCGGGCAGGGGTTATGAGCAGTTCTTC. Amino acids: CASSYSGRGYEQFF. The gene calls are TRBV6-5 and TRBJ2-1, with a possible D match to TRBD1 (6 bases). Germline V gene lookup returns CDR1 MNHEY and CDR2 SVGAGI. Deletions cut 0 bases from V and 8 bases from J, with 11 bases between. This CDR3 is built from 14 residues.